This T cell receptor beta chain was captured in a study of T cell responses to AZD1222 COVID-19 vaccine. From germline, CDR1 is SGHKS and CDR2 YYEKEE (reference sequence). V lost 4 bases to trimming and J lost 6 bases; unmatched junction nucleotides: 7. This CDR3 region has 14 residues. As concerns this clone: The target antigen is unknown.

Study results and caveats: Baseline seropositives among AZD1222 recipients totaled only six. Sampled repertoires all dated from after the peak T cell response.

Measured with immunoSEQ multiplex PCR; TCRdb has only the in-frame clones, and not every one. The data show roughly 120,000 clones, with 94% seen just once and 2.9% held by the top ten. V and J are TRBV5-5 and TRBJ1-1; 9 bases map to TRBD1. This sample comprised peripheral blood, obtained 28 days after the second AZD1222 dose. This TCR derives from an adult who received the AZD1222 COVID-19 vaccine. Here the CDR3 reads CASSTGQGYAEAFF. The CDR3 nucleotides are TGTGCCAGCAGCACGGGACAGGGCTATGCTGAAGCTTTCTTT.